These 2 T cell receptor beta chains were all obtained from the same sample, sequenced in a study of T cells expressing NK-cell markers. TCRdb reprocessed the 5' RACE reads, keeping one entry per CDR3 protein, no DNA. Its table lists 200,000 to 300,000 distinct CDR3 sequences. The sample was blood T cells: a sorted CD56 or NKG2C T cell subset, CD4+ or CD8+ T cells, or bulk PBMC T cells (not recorded which). Receptors were obtained from a man younger than 30 in good health.

J is TRBJ1-2 and V is TRBV9. The CDR3 contains 14 residues. From germline, CDR1 is SGDLS and CDR2 YYNGEE. The CDR3 sequence is CASSVDGRHYGYTF.

The chain combines TRBV12-3 or TRBV12-4 with TRBJ2-1; the D call of TRBD2 rests on TCRdb alone, since no DNA is present to check it. The CDR3 is 14 residues long. CDR3 residues: CASKEREGHNEQFF.